The 9 T cell receptor beta chains in this list originate from one sample, sequenced in a study of STAT3 mutations in large granular lymphocyte leukemia. Using immunoSEQ multiplex PCR, the repertoire was profiled, and TCRdb retains in-frame clones only, with some absent. The repertoire consists of 9,500 to 12,000 clones, with 88% occurring once and the leading ten covering around two fifths. Their recognized antigens are unknown. Whole-study results and caveats: In T-cell large granular lymphocyte leukemia, about half of patients showed multiple immunodominant subclonotypes.

The sequenced sample was peripheral blood mononuclear cells. The receptors derive from a man aged 60-69 years with T-cell large granular lymphocyte leukemia. Some clones in this sample may be carry-over from other donors' samples.

The chain joins TRBV11-2 to TRBJ2-2; TRBD2 might be the D (5 bases). Trimming cost V 2 bases and J 5 bases, with 9 bases left between them. The germline gives CDR1 SGHAT, CDR2 FQNNGV. The CDR3 consists of 14 residues. The CDR3 nucleotides are TGTGCCAGCAGCTTACGCGCGGGTACCGGGGAGCTGTTTTTT. Its protein is CASSLRAGTGELFF.

The chain has TRBV7-9 and TRBJ1-1; TRBD1 is a possible D gene (5 bases). The CDR3 totals 13 residues. CDR1 is SEHNR, CDR2 FQNEAQ, per germline (reference sequence). The germline V and J ends were trimmed by 5 bases and 6 bases, with 13 bases remaining between them. The CDR3 region has the DNA TGTGCCAGCAGCCCCGTAGGGGCCGCTGAAGCTTTCTTT. This sequence encodes CASSPVGAAEAFF. The whole variable domain, remainder taken from reference TRBV7-9 and TRBJ1-1, is DTGVSQNPRHKITKRGQNVTFRCDPISEHNRLYWYRQTLGQGPEFLTYFQNEAQLEKSRLLSDRFSAERPKGSFSTLEIQRTEQGDSAMYLCASSPVGAAEAFFGQGTRLTVV.

This chain uses TRBV18 with TRBJ2-7; D possibly corresponds to TRBD2 (6 bases). V was clipped by 0 bases and J by 3 bases, with 12 bases between them. Germline lookup yields CDR1 KGHSH and CDR2 LQKENI. The CDR3 extends over 15 amino acids. CDR3 in DNA: TGTGCCAGCTCACCACCGGGGACTCCCAACTACGAGCAGTACTTC. This codes for CASSPPGTPNYEQYF. The full variable domain, rest sourced from reference TRBV18 and TRBJ2-7, is NAGVMQNPRHLVRRRGQEARLRCSPMKGHSHVYWYRQLPEEGLKFMVYLQKENIIDESGMPKERFSAEFPKEGPSILRIQQVVRGDSAAYFCASSPPGTPNYEQYFGPGTRLTVT.

This chain connects TRBV7-3 to TRBJ1-1, with unresolved D. The germline V gene has CDR1 SGHTA and CDR2 FQGTGA. V was pared by 5 bases and J by 8 bases, with 15 bases between. CDR3 length equals 13 residues. The CDR3 reads CASSPSSQVEAFF. The CDR3 DNA reads as TGTGCCAGCAGCCCTAGTTCGCAGGTAGAAGCTTTCTTT.

This clone was detected a few times. V and J are TRBV25-1 and TRBJ1-6; weak D call: TRBD1 (5 bases). V was cut by 5 bases and J by 14 bases, with 10 bases left in between. This CDR3 is built from 11 residues. From germline, CDR1 is MGHDK and CDR2 SYGVNS. CDR3 protein: CASSSGLALHF. CDR3 in DNA: TGTGCCAGCAGTTCGGGACTAGCCCTCCACTTT.

The genes are TRBV18 and TRBJ2-1; 7 positions match TRBD1. V lost 2 bases and J lost 5; bases outside the gene matches: 12. The CDR3 is made up of 17 amino acids. CDR1 and CDR2 from the germline V gene are KGHSH and LQKENI. In nucleotides, the CDR3 is TGTGCCAGCTCACCATCGTTGGCAGGGGGAGTGGACAATGAGCAGTTCTTC. Amino acid sequence: CASSPSLAGGVDNEQFF.

The V call is TRBV7-8, the J call TRBJ2-5, with D possibly TRBD1 on 7 matching bases. The CDR3 consists of 14 residues. Germline V CDR1 and CDR2: SGHVS, FQNEAQ. The V end was cut by 1 base, the J end by 6 bases, with 12 bases between. CDR3 in amino acids: CASSLGSGGQTQYF. CDR3 nucleotides: TGTGCCAGCAGCTTAGGCTCAGGGGGGCAGACCCAGTACTTC.

This chain links TRBV9 with TRBJ2-6; no firm D call. The CDR3 extends over 15 amino acids. The ends were cut back, 2 bases at V and 2 bases at J, with 8 bases in the middle. CDR1 and CDR2 (germline): SGDLS, YYNGEE. This CDR3 reads CASSVSGAGANVLTF. CDR3 nucleotide sequence: TGTGCCAGCAGCGTTTCTGGGGCTGGGGCCAACGTCCTGACTTTC.

J is TRBJ2-7 and V is TRBV5-1; the D call may be TRBD1 or TRBD2 (6 bases each). The germline V gene has CDR1 SGHRS and CDR2 YFSETQ. This CDR3 has 13 amino acids. V gave up 4 bases and J gave up 7 bases, with 15 bases separating them. The CDR3 spells CASSPGGGIEQYF. The CDR3 region has the DNA TGCGCCAGCAGCCCAGGAGGGGGTATAGAGCAGTACTTC.